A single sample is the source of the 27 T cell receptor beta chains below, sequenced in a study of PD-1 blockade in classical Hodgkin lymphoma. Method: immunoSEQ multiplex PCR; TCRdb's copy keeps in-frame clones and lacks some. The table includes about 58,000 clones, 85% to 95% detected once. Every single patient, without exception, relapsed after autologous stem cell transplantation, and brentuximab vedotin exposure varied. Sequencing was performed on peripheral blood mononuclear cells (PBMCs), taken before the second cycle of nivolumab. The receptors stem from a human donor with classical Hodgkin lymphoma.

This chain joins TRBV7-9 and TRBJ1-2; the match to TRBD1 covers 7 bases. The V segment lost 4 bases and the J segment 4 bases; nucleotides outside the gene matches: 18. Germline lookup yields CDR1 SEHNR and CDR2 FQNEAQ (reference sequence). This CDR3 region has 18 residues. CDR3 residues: CASSSSGTDQPTPYGYTF. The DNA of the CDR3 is TGTGCCAGCAGCTCCTCCGGGACAGACCAACCAACCCCCTATGGCTACACCTTC.

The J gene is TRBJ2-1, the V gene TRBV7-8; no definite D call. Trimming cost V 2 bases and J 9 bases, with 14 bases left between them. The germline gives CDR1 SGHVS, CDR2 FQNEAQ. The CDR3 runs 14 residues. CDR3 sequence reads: CASSLTSYVGEQFF. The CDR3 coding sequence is TGTGCCAGCAGCTTAACCTCGTACGTCGGTGAGCAGTTCTTC. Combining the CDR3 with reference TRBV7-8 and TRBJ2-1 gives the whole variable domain GAGVSQSPRYKVAKRGQDVALRCDPISGHVSLFWYQQALGQGPEFLTYFQNEAQLDKSGLPSDRFFAERPEGSVSTLKIQRTQQEDSAVYLCASSLTSYVGEQFFGPGTRLTVL.

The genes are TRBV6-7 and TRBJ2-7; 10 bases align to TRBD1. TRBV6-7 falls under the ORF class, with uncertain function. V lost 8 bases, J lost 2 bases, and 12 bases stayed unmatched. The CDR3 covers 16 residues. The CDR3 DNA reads TGTGCCAGCCGGGACAGGGGTTTTCTTTTTGCCTACGAGCAGTACTTC. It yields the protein CASRDRGFLFAYEQYF.

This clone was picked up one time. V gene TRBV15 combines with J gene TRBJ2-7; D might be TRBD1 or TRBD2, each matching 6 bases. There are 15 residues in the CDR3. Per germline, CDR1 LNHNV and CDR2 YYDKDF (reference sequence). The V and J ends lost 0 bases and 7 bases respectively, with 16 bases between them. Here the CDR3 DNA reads TGTGCCACCAGCAGAGATCGTGGGGGGCGGGGAGAGCAGTACTTC. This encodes CATSRDRGGRGEQYF.

DNA of the CDR3: TGTGCCAGCGGAGAAACAGGAAACACTGAAGCTTTCTTT. As protein: CASGETGNTEAFF. The chain couples TRBV2 to TRBJ1-1; TRBD1 is a possible D gene (5 bases). CDR3 size: 13 residues. Germline CDR1 reads SNHLY; CDR2 reads FYNNEI. V was cut by 8 bases and J by 2 bases, with 12 bases left in between.

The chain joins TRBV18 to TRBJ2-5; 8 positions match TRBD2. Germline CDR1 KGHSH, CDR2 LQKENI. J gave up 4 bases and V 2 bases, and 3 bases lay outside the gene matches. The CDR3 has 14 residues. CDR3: CASSPGLAGETQYF. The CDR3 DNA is TGTGCCAGCTCACCAGGACTAGCAGGAGAGACCCAGTACTTC.

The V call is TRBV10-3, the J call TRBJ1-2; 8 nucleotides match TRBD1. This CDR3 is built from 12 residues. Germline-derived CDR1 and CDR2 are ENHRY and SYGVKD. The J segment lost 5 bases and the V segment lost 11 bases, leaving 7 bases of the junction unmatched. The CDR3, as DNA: TGTGCCCCGTTGGGACAGGCTTATGGCTACACCTTC. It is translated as CAPLGQAYGYTF.

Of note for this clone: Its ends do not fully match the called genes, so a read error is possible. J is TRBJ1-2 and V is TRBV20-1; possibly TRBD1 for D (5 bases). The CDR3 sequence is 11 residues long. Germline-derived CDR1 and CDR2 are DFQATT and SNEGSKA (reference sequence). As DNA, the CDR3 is TGCAGTGCTGGAGACAGCTATGGCTACACCTTC. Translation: CSAGDSYGYTF.

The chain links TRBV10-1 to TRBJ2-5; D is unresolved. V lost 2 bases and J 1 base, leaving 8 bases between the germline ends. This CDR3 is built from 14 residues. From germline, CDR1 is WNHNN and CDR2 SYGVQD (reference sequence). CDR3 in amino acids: CASSEPPSQETQYF. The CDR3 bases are TGCGCCAGCAGTGAGCCCCCTAGCCAAGAGACCCAGTACTTC.

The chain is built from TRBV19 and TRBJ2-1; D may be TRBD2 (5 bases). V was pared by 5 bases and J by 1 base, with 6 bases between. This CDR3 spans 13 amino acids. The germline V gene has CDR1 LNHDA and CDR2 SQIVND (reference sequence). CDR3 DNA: TGTGCCAGTAGTCGGGGTTCCTACAATGAGCAGTTCTTC. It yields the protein CASSRGSYNEQFF.

The CDR3 region is CSADGPYEQYF. The CDR3 DNA sequence: TGCAGCGCCGATGGCCCCTACGAGCAGTACTTC. The chain has TRBV29-1 and TRBJ2-7; D is ambiguous. CDR1 and CDR2 (germline): SQVTM, ANQGSEA. This CDR3 has 11 residues. Trimming pared 7 bases from V and 2 bases from J, leaving 9 bases between.

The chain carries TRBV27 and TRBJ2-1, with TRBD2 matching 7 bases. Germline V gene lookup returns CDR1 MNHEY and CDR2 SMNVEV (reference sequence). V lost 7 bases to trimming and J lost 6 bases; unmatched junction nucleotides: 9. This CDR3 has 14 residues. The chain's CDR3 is CASTPLGEGNEQFF. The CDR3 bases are TGTGCCAGCACCCCGCTAGGGGAGGGCAATGAGCAGTTCTTC.

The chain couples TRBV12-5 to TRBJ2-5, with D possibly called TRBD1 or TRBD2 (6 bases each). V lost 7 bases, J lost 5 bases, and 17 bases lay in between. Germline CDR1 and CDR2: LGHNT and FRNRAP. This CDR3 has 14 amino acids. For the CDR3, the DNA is TGTGCTAGTGCGCTGGGAAGGGGGGACGAGACCCAGTACTTC. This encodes CASALGRGDETQYF.

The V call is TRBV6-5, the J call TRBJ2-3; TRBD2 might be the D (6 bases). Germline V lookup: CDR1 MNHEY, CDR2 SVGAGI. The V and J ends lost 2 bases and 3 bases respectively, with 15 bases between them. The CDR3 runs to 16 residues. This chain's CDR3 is CASSYTLLGRTDTQYF. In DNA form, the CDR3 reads TGTGCCAGCAGTTACACACTATTGGGGAGGACAGATACGCAGTATTTT.

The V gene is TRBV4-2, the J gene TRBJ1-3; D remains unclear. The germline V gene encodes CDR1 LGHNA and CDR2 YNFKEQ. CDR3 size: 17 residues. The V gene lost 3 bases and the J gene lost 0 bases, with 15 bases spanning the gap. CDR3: CASSHTIGPSSGNTIYF. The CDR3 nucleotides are TGTGCCAGCAGCCACACAATAGGGCCCAGCTCTGGAAACACCATATATTTT.

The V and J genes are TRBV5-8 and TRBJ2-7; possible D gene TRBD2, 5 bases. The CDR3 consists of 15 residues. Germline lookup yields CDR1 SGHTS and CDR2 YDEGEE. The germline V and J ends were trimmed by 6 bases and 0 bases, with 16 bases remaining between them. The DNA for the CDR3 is TGTGCCAGCACCCCTGGGCTGGGGAGCTCCTACGAGCAGTACTTC. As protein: CASTPGLGSSYEQYF.

The CDR3 DNA reads TGTGCCAGCAGCTTAGGTCAGCGGGAAGAGACCCAGTACTTC. Amino acids: CASSLGQREETQYF. The chain joins TRBV7-7 to TRBJ2-5, with D maybe TRBD2 (6 bases). The CDR3 extends over 14 amino acids. The ends were cut back, 1 base at V and 3 bases at J, with 9 bases in the middle. Per the germline V gene, CDR1 is SSHAT and CDR2 is FNYEAQ (reference sequence).

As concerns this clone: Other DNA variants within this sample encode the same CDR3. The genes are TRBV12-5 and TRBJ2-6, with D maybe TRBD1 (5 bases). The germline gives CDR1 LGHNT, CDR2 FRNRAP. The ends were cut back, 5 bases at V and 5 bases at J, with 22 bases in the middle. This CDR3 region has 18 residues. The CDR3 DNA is TGTGCTAGTGGTCAGCCGCCTGCAGGACAAAGTCGGGCCAACGTCCTGACTTTC. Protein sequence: CASGQPPAGQSRANVLTF.

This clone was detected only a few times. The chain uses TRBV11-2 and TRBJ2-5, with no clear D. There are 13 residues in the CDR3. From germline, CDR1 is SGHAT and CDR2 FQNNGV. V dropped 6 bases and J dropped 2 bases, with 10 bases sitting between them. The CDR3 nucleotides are TGTGCCAGCAGGCGCGTTGGACAAGAGACCCAGTACTTC. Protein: CASRRVGQETQYF.

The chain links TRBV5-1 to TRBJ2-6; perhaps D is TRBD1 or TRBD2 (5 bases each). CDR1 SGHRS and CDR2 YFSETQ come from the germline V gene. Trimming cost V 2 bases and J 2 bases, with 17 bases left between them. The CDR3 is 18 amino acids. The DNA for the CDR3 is TGCGCCAGCAGCTTTAAACCGGGACCGGCCGCTGGGGCCAACGTCCTGACTTTC. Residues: CASSFKPGPAAGANVLTF.

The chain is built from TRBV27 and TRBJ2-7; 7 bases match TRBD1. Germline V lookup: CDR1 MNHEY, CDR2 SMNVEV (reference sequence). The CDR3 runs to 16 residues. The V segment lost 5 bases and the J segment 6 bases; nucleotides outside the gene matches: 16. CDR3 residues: CASSPSVQQGRVEQYF. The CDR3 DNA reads TGTGCCAGCAGTCCCTCAGTTCAACAGGGGCGAGTCGAGCAGTACTTC.

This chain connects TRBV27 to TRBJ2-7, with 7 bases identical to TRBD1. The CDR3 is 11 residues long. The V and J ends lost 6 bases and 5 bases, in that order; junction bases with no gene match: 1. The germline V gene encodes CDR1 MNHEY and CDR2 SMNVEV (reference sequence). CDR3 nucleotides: TGTGCCAGCAGAGGGGGCGACGAGCAGTACTTC. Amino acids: CASRGGDEQYF.

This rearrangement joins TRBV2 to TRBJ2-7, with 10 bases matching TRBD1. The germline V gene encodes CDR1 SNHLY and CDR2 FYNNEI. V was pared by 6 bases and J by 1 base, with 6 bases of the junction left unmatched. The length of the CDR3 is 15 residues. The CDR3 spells CASRAGTGASYEQYF. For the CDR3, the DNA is TGTGCCAGCAGGGCCGGGACAGGGGCGTCCTACGAGCAGTACTTC.

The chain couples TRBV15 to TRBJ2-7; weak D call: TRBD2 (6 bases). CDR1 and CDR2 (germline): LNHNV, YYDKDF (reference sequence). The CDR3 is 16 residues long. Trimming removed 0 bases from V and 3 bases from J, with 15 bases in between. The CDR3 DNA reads TGTGCCACCAGCAGAGATCTGGACTATCAGTTCTACGAGCAGTACTTC. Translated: CATSRDLDYQFYEQYF.

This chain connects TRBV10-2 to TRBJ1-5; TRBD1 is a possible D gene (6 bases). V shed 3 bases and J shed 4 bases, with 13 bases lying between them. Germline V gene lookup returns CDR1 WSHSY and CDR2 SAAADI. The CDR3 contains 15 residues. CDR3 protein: CASSDRTVGNQPQHF. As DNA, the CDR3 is TGCGCCAGCAGTGATCGGACAGTCGGAAATCAGCCCCAGCATTTT.

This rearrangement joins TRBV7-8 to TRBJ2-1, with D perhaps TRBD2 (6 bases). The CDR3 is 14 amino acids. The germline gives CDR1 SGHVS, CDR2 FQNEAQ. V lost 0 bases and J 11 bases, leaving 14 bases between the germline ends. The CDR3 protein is CASSLASLGTQQFF. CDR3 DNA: TGTGCCAGCAGCTTAGCTTCACTTGGGACTCAGCAGTTCTTC. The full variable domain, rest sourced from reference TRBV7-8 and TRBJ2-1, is GAGVSQSPRYKVAKRGQDVALRCDPISGHVSLFWYQQALGQGPEFLTYFQNEAQLDKSGLPSDRFFAERPEGSVSTLKIQRTQQEDSAVYLCASSLASLGTQQFFGPGTRLTVL.

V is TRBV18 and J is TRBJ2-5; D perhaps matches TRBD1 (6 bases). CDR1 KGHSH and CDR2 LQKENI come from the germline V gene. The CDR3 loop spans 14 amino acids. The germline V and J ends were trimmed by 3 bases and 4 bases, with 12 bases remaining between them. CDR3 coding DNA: TGTGCCAGCTCACCGGGGGCTAGCCGAGAGACCCAGTACTTC. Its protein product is CASSPGASRETQYF.